Below, one T cell receptor beta chain is given with its context. The sample is drawn from a study of blood T cells in healthy people across ages. Germline V gene lookup returns CDR1 MDHEN and CDR2 SYDVKM. The V and J ends lost 5 bases and 1 base respectively, with 9 bases between them. The CDR3 consists of 14 residues. Through a sample-barcoded 5' primer and a J-beta primer mix, a second PCR was run for 7 to 11 cycles. TCRdb redid the calling of the 5' RACE reads with MiXCR, one entry per CDR3 protein. The profile shows under 700,000 distinct CDR3 sequences, 24% of them singletons. These records were also assigned to another study, of T cells of mothers and their children. As reported in that work: The donor cohort consisted of three healthy Caucasian mothers and their six children.

The sequence derives from a boy aged 10-17 years in good health. The V and J genes are TRBV28 and TRBJ2-4; D is possibly TRBD2 (5 bases). Sequencing was carried out using blood. The CDR3 region has the DNA TGTGCCAGCAGTCGGACTGGGGCCAAAAACATTCAGTACTTC. It codes for CASSRTGAKNIQYF. Based on the CDR3 plus reference TRBV28 and TRBJ2-4, the full variable domain is DVKVTQSSRYLVKRTGEKVFLECVQDMDHENMFWYRQDPGLGLRLIYFSYDVKMKEKGDIPEGYSVSREKKERFSLILESASTNQTSMYLCASSRTGAKNIQYFGAGTRLSVL.